Included here is one T cell receptor beta chain sequence, with context. TCRdb keeps only in-frame clones here, not all; method: immunoSEQ multiplex PCR. The sample contains more than 100,000 clones, 75% to 90% of which appear only once. This record comes from a study of T cell responses to AZD1222 COVID-19 vaccine. The CDR3 length is 18 residues. The V segment lost 2 bases and the J segment 1 base; nucleotides outside the gene matches: 11. The germline V gene encodes CDR1 SGHVS and CDR2 FNYEAQ. This TCR was sampled from an adult in good health. The specimen was peripheral blood, collected on day 0 of AZD1222 vaccination. This sequence joins TRBV7-6 and TRBJ2-7, with TRBD1 identical over 10 bases. CDR3 sequence: CASSLRVGRDRGSYEQYF. DNA of the CDR3: TGTGCCAGCAGCTTACGGGTGGGCCGGGACAGGGGATCCTACGAGCAGTACTTC.